The rows below give T cell receptor beta chains drawn from one sample of a study of identical twins. A single record per CDR3 protein comes from TCRdb applying MiXCR to the 5' RACE reads. The sample contains 750,000 to 950,000 distinct CDR3 sequences, around 12% of which appear only once. Another study also made use of these data, one on yellow fever vaccine responses in identical twins.

Sequencing was carried out using PBMCs. The receptors stem from a young woman in good health. The CDR3 runs from the conserved cysteine through the conserved F or W. The D gene is left open where the match is weak. Expanded clones get a size class; other rows say once, few or many, or leave the size out.

size: few; D: TRBD2; J: TRBJ2-7; V: TRBV27; CDR3: CASSLLGLAGVYEQYF; DNA: TGTGCCAGCAGTTTACTTGGACTAGCGGGAGTCTACGAGCAGTACTTC
size: few; D: TRBD2; J: TRBJ2-1; V: TRBV7-3; CDR3: CASSLTTLAGAGGNEQFF; DNA: TGTGCCAGCAGCTTAACGACCCTAGCGGGAGCGGGAGGCAATGAGCAGTTCTTC
size: few; D: -; J: TRBJ1-2; V: TRBV29-1; CDR3: CSVVEGPYGYTF; DNA: TGCAGCGTTGTGGAGGGCCCTTATGGCTACACCTTC
size: few; D: TRBD1; J: TRBJ2-7; V: TRBV28; CDR3: CASSNRDRGRKYF; DNA: TGTGCCAGCAGTAACCGGGACAGGGGGCGTAAGTACTTC
size: many; D: -; J: TRBJ1-2; V: TRBV12-3/TRBV12-4; CDR3: CASGVGLNYGYTF; DNA: TGTGCCAGCGGGGTAGGGTTAAACTATGGCTACACCTTC
size: few; D: TRBD1; J: TRBJ1-2; V: TRBV29-1; CDR3: CSVGTGGPGYTF; DNA: TGCAGCGTTGGGACAGGAGGTCCTGGCTACACCTTC
size: -; D: -; J: TRBJ1-2; V: TRBV20-1; CDR3: CSARQLLTDRQANYGYTF; DNA: TGCAGTGCTAGACAGCTCCTAACCGACAGACAAGCTAACTATGGCTACACCTTC
size: -; D: -; J: TRBJ1-2; V: TRBV28; CDR3: CASSSQDRSYGYTF; DNA: TGTGCCAGCAGTTCACAGGACAGATCCTATGGCTACACCTTC
size: few; D: -; J: TRBJ2-3; V: TRBV27; CDR3: CASSLGLNRDISTDTQYF; DNA: TGTGCCAGCAGTTTAGGCCTGAACCGGGACATCAGCACAGATACGCAGTATTTT
size: once; D: TRBD1; J: TRBJ2-3; V: TRBV5-1; CDR3: CASSLHRGTLPEDLTDTQYF; DNA: TGCGCCAGCAGCTTACACAGGGGAACCTTACCCGAAGACCTCACAGATACGCAGTATTTT
size: -; D: TRBD2; J: TRBJ2-2; V: TRBV12-3/TRBV12-4; CDR3: CASSRMGGGPGDGELFF; DNA: TGTGCCAGCAGTCGAATGGGGGGAGGGCCAGGAGACGGGGAGCTGTTTTTT
size: -; D: TRBD2; J: TRBJ2-5; V: TRBV6-1; CDR3: CASSERGDVETQYF; DNA: TGTGCCAGCAGTGAACGGGGGGATGTGGAGACCCAGTACTTC
size: -; D: -; J: TRBJ2-3; V: TRBV6-6; CDR3: CASSSTEAQYF; DNA: TGTGCCAGCAGCTCTACTGAGGCGCAGTATTTT
size: few; D: TRBD1; J: TRBJ2-2; V: TRBV4-1; CDR3: CASRTGTGRTGELFF; DNA: TGCGCCAGCAGAACCGGGACAGGGAGGACCGGGGAGCTGTTTTTT
size: -; D: -; J: TRBJ2-1; V: TRBV2; CDR3: CASSESGTRYGVNEQFF; DNA: TGTGCCAGCAGTGAAAGCGGGACACGATATGGGGTCAATGAGCAGTTCTTC
size: few; D: TRBD1; J: TRBJ2-7; V: TRBV28; CDR3: CASRPHDRVVYEQYF; DNA: TGTGCCAGCAGACCCCACGACAGGGTGGTATACGAGCAGTACTTC
size: -; D: -; J: TRBJ1-2; V: TRBV9; CDR3: CASSVRSPGLRGYTF; DNA: TGTGCCAGCAGCGTGAGGTCCCCGGGGTTACGAGGCTACACCTTC
size: few; D: TRBD2; J: TRBJ2-7; V: TRBV5-1; CDR3: CASSLAGTSGPTSYEQYF; DNA: TGCGCCAGCAGCTTGGCCGGAACTAGCGGCCCTACTAGCTACGAGCAGTACTTC